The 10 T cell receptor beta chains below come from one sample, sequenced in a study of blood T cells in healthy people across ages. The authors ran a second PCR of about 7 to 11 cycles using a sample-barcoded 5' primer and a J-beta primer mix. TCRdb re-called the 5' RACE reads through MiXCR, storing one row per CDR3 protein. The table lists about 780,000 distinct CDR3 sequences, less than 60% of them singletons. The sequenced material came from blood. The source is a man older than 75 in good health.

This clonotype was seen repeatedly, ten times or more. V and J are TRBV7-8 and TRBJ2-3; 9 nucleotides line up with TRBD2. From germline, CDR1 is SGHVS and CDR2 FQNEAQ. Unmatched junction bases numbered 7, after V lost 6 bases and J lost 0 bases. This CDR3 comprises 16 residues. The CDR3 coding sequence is TGTGCCAGCAGAGCGGGACTAGCAACTAGCACAGATACGCAGTATTTT. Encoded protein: CASRAGLATSTDTQYF.

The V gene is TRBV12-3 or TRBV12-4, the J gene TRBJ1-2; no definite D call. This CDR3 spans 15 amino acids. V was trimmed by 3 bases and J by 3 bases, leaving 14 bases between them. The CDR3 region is CASSFELGSYYGYTF. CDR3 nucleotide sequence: TGTGCCAGCAGTTTTGAGTTGGGTTCGTACTATGGCTACACCTTC.

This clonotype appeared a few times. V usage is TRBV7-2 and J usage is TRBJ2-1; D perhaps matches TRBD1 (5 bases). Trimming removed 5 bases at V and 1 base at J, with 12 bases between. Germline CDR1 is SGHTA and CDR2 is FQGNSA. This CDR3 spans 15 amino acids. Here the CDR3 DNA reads TGTGCCAGCAGCGTTGGACAAGCTTCCTACAATGAGCAGTTCTTC. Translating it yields CASSVGQASYNEQFF.

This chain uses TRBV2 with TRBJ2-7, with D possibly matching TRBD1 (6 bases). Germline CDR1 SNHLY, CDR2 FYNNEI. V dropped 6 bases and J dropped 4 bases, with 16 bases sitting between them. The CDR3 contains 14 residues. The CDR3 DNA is TGTGCCAGCAGCGACCAGAACAGGGATTACGAGCAGTACTTC. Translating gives CASSDQNRDYEQYF.

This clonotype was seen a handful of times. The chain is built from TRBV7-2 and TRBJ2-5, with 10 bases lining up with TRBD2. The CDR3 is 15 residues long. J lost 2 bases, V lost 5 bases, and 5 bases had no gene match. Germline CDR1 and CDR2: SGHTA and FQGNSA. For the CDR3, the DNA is TGTGCCAGCAGCACAGGACTAGCGGAGCAAGAGACCCAGTACTTC. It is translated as CASSTGLAEQETQYF.

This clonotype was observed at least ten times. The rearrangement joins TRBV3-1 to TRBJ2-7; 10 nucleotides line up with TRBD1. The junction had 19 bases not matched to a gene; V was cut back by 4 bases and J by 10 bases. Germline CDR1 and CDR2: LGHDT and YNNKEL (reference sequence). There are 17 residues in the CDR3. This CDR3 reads CASSPNLPYRDRGSQYF. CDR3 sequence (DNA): TGTGCCAGCAGCCCAAATTTGCCGTACCGGGACAGGGGTTCCCAGTACTTC.

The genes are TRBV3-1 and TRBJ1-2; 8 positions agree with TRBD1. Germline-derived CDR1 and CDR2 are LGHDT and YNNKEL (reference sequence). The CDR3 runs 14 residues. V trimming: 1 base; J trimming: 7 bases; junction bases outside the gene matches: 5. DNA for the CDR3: TGTGCCAGCAGCCAAGGTGGACAGGGATTTGGCTACACCTTC. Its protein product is CASSQGGQGFGYTF.

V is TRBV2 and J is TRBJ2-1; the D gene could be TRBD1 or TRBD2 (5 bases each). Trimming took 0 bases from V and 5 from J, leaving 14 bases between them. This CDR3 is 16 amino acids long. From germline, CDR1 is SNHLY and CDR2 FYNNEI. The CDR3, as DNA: TGTGCCAGCAGTGAAGCGCTAGGGACCACGAACAATGAGCAGTTCTTC. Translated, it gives CASSEALGTTNNEQFF.

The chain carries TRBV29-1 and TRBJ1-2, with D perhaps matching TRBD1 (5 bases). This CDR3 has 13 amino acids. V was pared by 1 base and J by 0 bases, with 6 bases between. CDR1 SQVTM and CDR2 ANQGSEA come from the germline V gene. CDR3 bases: TGCAGCGTTGAAGGACAGACTAACTATGGCTACACCTTC. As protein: CSVEGQTNYGYTF.

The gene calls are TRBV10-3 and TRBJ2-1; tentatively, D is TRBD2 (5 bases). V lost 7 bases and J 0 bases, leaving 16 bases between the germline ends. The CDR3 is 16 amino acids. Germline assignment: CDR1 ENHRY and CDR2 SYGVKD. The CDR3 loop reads CAINDNSESSYNEQFF. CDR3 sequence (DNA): TGTGCCATCAACGACAATAGCGAAAGCTCCTACAATGAGCAGTTCTTC.